The rows below give T cell receptor beta chains drawn from one sample of a study of radiation and T cells in renal cell carcinoma. The table came from immunoSEQ multiplex PCR; TCRdb's copy has only in-frame clones and leaves some out. The profile covers around 180,000 clones, with about 88% appearing a single time and over 9% taken by the ten largest. Sequenced here: blood, sampled from a patient whose treatment included radiotherapy and nephrectomy. The receptors were gathered from a woman aged 45 to 65 with renal cell carcinoma. Each CDR3 is given with its conserved first and last residue. Each record gives: V gene, J gene, D gene, clone size, CDR3 protein, CDR3 DNA. A D gene is named only where the DNA matches it firmly. Where a row states a size, it is once, few, many or the class of an expanded clone; other rows omit it.

V: TRBV19
J: TRBJ1-1
D: .
size: .
CDR3: CASSIGGFPMNTEAFF
DNA: TGTGCCAGTAGTATCGGGGGGTTCCCCATGAACACTGAAGCTTTCTTT

V: TRBV18
J: TRBJ1-2
D: .
size: .
CDR3: CASSPWQIDLNNYGYTF
DNA: TGTGCCAGCTCACCGTGGCAGATCGACCTCAATAACTATGGCTACACCTTC

V: TRBV10-3
J: TRBJ2-7
D: .
size: once
CDR3: CAIRDSGGAYEQYF
DNA: TGTGCCATCAGGGACTCCGGCGGGGCCTACGAGCAGTACTTC

V: TRBV6-1
J: TRBJ2-5
D: .
size: once
CDR3: CASIKRGKRETQYF
DNA: TGTGCCAGCATAAAACGGGGGAAAAGAGAGACCCAGTACTTC

V: TRBV23-1
J: TRBJ2-1
D: .
size: .
CDR3: CASSQSRQMYNEQFF
DNA: TGCGCCAGCAGTCAATCCAGACAGATGTACAATGAGCAGTTCTTC

V: TRBV7-8
J: TRBJ2-5
D: TRBD2
size: .
CDR3: CASSPGGLAGGIVQETQYF
DNA: TGTGCCAGCAGCCCAGGGGGACTAGCGGGGGGCATCGTCCAAGAGACCCAGTACTTC

V: TRBV5-5
J: TRBJ2-7
D: .
size: .
CDR3: CASSLGVRAGYEQYF
DNA: TGTGCCAGCAGTCTCGGTGTCAGGGCCGGCTACGAGCAGTACTTC

V: TRBV5-5
J: TRBJ1-6
D: .
size: .
CDR3: CASETSVGNSPLHF
DNA: TGTGCCAGCGAGACCTCCGTGGGAAATTCACCCCTCCACTTT

V: TRBV7-6
J: TRBJ2-1
D: TRBD2
size: .
CDR3: CASSFTSGGEQFF
DNA: TGTGCCAGCAGCTTCACTAGCGGGGGTGAGCAGTTCTTC

V: TRBV5-4
J: TRBJ1-2
D: .
size: .
CDR3: CASSRLGWDGEF
DNA: TGTGCCAGCAGCCGACTAGGGTGGGACGGAGAATTC

V: TRBV6-1
J: TRBJ1-1
D: .
size: .
CDR3: CASSERGGKAFF
DNA: TGTGCCAGCAGTGAACGGGGGGGCAAAGCTTTCTTT

V: TRBV18
J: TRBJ2-5
D: TRBD2
size: .
CDR3: CASSLGLDGETQYF
DNA: TGTGCCAGCTCATTGGGACTAGACGGGGAGACCCAGTACTTC

V: TRBV5-4
J: TRBJ1-1
D: TRBD1
size: few
CDR3: CASRSSGTGNTEAFF
DNA: TGTGCCAGCAGAAGTTCCGGGACAGGGAACACTGAAGCTTTCTTT

V: TRBV6-5
J: TRBJ2-5
D: TRBD1
size: .
CDR3: CASTRDRGETQYF
DNA: TGTGCCAGCACGAGGGACAGGGGAGAGACCCAGTACTTC

V: TRBV6-6
J: TRBJ1-5
D: .
size: .
CDR3: CASSYSGQTNQPQHF
DNA: TGTGCCAGCAGTTACTCGGGTCAGACAAATCAGCCCCAGCATTTT

V: TRBV9
J: TRBJ2-2
D: .
size: .
CDR3: CASSVGPGELFF
DNA: TGTGCCAGCAGCGTGGGACCCGGGGAGCTGTTTTTT

V: TRBV30
J: TRBJ2-3
D: TRBD2
size: .
CDR3: CATGTSGTDTQYF
DNA: TGTGCAACCGGGACTAGCGGCACAGATACGCAGTATTTT

V: TRBV10-3
J: TRBJ1-6
D: TRBD1
size: once
CDR3: CAISEDRGNSPLHF
DNA: TGTGCCATCAGTGAGGACAGGGGGAATTCACCCCTCCACTTT

V: TRBV7-9
J: TRBJ1-5
D: .
size: .
CDR3: CASSLTGQNNQPQHF
DNA: TGTGCCAGCAGCCTCACCGGGCAGAACAATCAGCCCCAGCATTTT

V: TRBV9
J: TRBJ2-7
D: TRBD1
size: .
CDR3: CASSRAGTGIYEQYF
DNA: TGTGCCAGCAGCCGCGCCGGGACAGGGATTTACGAGCAGTACTTC

V: TRBV7-2
J: TRBJ2-2
D: .
size: .
CDR3: CASSWTVGELFF
DNA: TGTGCCAGCAGCTGGACAGTCGGGGAGCTGTTTTTT

V: TRBV6-5
J: TRBJ2-7
D: .
size: .
CDR3: CASSYRARGLTEQYF
DNA: TGTGCCAGCAGTTACCGCGCCCGCGGGCTCACCGAGCAGTACTTC

V: TRBV7-9
J: TRBJ2-1
D: TRBD2
size: .
CDR3: CASSTRLAGTDEQFF
DNA: TGTGCCAGCAGCACCCGACTAGCGGGGACAGATGAGCAGTTCTTC

V: TRBV5-4
J: TRBJ1-3
D: .
size: .
CDR3: CASSRYSSGNTIYF
DNA: TGTGCCAGCAGCAGGTATAGCTCTGGAAACACCATATATTTT